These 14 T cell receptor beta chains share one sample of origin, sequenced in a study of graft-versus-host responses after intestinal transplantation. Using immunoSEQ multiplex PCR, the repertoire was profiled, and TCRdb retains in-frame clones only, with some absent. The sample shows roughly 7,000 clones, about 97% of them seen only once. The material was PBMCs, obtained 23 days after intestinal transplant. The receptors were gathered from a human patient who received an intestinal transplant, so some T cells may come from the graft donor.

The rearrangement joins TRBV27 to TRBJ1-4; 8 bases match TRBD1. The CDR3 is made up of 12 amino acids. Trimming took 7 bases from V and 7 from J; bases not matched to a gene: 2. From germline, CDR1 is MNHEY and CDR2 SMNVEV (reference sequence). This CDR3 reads CASTGQGEKLFF. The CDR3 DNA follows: TGTGCCAGCACAGGACAGGGTGAAAAACTGTTTTTT. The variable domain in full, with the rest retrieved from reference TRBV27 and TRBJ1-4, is EAQVTQNPRYLITVTGKKLTVTCSQNMNHEYMSWYRQDPGLGLRQIYYSMNVEVTDKGDVPEGYKVSRKEKRNFPLILESPSPNQTSLYFCASTGQGEKLFFGSGTQLSVL.

CDR3 nucleotide sequence: TGTGCCACCAGCAGAGTGGGTCAGCGGAAGTACAATGAGCAGTTCTTC. Protein sequence: CATSRVGQRKYNEQFF. The chain carries TRBV15 and TRBJ2-1; possible D gene TRBD2, 5 bases. CDR3 length: 16 amino acids. The V gene's germline CDR1 is LNHNV and CDR2 YYDKDF (reference sequence). Trimming stripped 1 base from V and 4 bases from J, with 14 bases between.

CDR3 amino acids: CASSLASTADTQYF. In DNA, the CDR3 is TGTGCCAGCAGCTTAGCTTCAACAGCAGATACGCAGTATTTT. This chain links TRBV11-3 with TRBJ2-3; no definite D call. Germline loops: CDR1 SGHNT, CDR2 YENEEA. The CDR3 has 14 amino acids. V was clipped by 1 base and J by 4 bases, with 9 bases between them.

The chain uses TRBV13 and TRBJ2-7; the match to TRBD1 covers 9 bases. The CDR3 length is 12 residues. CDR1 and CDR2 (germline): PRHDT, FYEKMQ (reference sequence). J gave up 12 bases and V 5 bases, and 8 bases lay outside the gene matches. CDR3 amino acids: CASSPGTGIRYF. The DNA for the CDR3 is TGTGCCAGCAGCCCTGGGACAGGGATCCGGTACTTC.

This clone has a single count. The CDR3 spells CASSPGERLYEQYF. The CDR3 DNA reads TGTGCCAGCAGTCCGGGGGAGAGGCTCTACGAGCAGTACTTC. V is TRBV27 and J is TRBJ2-7, with a tentative D call TRBD2 (6 bases). V gave up 5 bases and J gave up 3 bases, with 14 bases separating them. Germline V gene lookup returns CDR1 MNHEY and CDR2 SMNVEV (reference sequence). CDR3 length equals 14 residues.

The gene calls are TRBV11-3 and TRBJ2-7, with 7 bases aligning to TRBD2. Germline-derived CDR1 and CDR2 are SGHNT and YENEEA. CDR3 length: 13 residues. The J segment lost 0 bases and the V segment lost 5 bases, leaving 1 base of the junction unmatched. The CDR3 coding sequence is TGTGCCAGCAGCCTAGCGGTCTCCTACGAGCAGTACTTC. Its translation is CASSLAVSYEQYF.

The CDR3 sequence is CASSLSGPKNIQYF. The CDR3 nucleotides read TGTGCCAGCAGTTTATCGGGACCCAAAAACATTCAGTACTTC. The chain is built from TRBV27 and TRBJ2-4; D possibly uses TRBD1 or TRBD2 (5 bases each). The V and J ends lost 0 bases and 2 bases respectively, with 5 bases between them. This CDR3 has 14 residues. CDR1 and CDR2 (germline): MNHEY, SMNVEV (reference sequence).

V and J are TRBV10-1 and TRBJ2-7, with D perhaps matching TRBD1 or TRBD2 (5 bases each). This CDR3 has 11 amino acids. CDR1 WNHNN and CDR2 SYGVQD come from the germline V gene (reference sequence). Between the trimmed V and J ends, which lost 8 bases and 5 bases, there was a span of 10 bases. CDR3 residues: CASGRGDEQYF. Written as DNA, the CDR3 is TGCGCCAGCGGTAGGGGAGACGAGCAGTACTTC.

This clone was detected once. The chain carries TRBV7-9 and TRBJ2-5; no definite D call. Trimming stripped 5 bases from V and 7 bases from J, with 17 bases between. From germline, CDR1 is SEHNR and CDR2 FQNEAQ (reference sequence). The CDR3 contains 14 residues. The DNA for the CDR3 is TGTGCCAGCAGCCATACCCTGTTTGAAGGGACCCAGTACTTC. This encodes CASSHTLFEGTQYF.

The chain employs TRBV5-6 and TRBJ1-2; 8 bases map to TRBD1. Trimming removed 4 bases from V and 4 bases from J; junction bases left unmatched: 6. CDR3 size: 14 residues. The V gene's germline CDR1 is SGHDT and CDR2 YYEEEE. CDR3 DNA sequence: TGTGCCAGCAGCCCAGGGGGCGCTGGCTATGGCTACACCTTC. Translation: CASSPGGAGYGYTF.

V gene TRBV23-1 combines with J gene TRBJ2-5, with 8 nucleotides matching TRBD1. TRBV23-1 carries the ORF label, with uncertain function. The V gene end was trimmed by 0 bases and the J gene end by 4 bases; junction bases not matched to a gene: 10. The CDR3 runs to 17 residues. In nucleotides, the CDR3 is TGCGCCAGCAGTCAATCGCCGACCGGGACAGGTCCAGAGACCCAGTACTTC. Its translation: CASSQSPTGTGPETQYF.

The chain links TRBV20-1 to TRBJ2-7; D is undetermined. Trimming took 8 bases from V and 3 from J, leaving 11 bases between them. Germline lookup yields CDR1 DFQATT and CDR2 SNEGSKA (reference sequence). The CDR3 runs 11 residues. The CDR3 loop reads CSILFGYEQYF. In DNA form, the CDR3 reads TGCAGTATCTTATTCGGCTACGAGCAGTACTTC.

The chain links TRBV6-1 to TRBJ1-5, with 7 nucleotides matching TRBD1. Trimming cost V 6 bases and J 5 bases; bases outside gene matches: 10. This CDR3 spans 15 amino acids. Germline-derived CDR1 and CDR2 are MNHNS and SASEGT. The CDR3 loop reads CASRDPGQTYQPQHF. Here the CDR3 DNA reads TGTGCCAGCAGGGATCCGGGACAGACTTATCAGCCCCAGCATTTT.

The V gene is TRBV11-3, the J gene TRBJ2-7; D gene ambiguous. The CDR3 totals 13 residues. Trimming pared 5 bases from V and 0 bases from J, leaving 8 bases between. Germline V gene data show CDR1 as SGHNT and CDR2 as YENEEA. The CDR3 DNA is TGTGCCAGCAGCATTTCCGGCTCCTACGAGCAGTACTTC. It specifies CASSISGSYEQYF. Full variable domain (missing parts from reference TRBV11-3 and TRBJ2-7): EAGVVQSPRYKIIEKKQPVAFWCNPISGHNTLYWYLQNLGQGPELLIRYENEEAVDDSQLPKDRFSAERLKGVDSTLKIQPAELGDSAVYLCASSISGSYEQYFGPGTRLTVT.